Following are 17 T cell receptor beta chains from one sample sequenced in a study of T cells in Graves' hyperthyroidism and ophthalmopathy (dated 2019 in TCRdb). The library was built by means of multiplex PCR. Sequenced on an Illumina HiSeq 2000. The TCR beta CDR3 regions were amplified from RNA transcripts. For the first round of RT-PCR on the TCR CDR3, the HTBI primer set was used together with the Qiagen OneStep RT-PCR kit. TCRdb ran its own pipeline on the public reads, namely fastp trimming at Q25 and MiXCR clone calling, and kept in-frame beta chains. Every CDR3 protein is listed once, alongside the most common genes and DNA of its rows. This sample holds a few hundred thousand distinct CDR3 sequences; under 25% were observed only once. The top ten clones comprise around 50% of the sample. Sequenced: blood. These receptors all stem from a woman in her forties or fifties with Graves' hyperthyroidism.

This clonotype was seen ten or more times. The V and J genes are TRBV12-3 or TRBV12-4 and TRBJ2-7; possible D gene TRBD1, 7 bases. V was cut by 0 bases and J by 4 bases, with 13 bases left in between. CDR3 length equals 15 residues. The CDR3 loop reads CASSLARGRGYEQYF. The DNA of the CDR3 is TGTGCCAGCAGTTTAGCGCGGGGCAGGGGGTACGAGCAGTACTTC.

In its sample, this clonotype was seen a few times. The CDR3 DNA is TGTGCCAGCTCACCGTCCCCGCAAGAAAAACTGTTTTTT. It yields the protein CASSPSPQEKLFF. The chain carries TRBV18 and TRBJ1-4; no clear D. The CDR3 contains 13 residues. V shed 3 bases and J shed 8 bases, with 10 bases lying between them. The germline CDR1 and CDR2 sequences are KGHSH and LQKENI. Complete variable domain (other parts from reference TRBV18 and TRBJ1-4): NAGVMQNPRHLVRRRGQEARLRCSPMKGHSHVYWYRQLPEEGLKFMVYLQKENIIDESGMPKERFSAEFPKEGPSILRIQQVVRGDSAAYFCASSPSPQEKLFFGSGTQLSVL.

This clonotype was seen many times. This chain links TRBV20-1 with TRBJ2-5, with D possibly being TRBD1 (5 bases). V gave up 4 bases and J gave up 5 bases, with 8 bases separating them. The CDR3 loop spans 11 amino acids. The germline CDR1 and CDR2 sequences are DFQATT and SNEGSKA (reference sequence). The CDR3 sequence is CSATGLETQYF. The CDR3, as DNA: TGCAGTGCTACAGGGTTGGAGACCCAGTACTTC.

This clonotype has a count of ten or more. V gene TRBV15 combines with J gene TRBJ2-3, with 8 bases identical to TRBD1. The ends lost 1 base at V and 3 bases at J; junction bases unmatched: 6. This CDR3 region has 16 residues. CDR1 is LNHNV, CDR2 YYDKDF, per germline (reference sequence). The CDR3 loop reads CATSRVSGGATDTQYF. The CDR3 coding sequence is TGTGCCACCAGCAGAGTCTCAGGGGGCGCGACAGATACGCAGTATTTT.

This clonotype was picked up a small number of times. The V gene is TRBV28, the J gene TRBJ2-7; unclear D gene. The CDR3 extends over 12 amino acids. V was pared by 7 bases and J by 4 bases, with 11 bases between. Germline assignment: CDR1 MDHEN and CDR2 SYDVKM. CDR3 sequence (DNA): TGTGCCAGCACGGACGGGCAGTACGAGCAGTACTTC. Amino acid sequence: CASTDGQYEQYF.

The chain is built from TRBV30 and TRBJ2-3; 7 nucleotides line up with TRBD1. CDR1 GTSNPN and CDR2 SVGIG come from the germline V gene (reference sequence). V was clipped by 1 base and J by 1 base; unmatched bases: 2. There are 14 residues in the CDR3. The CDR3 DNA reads TGTGCCTGGAGTGGACAGGGAGGCACAGATACGCAGTATTTT. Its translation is CAWSGQGGTDTQYF.

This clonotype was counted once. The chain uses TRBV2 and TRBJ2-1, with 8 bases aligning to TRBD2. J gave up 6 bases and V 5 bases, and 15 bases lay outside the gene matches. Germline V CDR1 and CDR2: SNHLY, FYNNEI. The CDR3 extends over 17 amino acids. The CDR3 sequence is CASSLESGRALSNEQFF. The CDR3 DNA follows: TGTGCCAGCAGTTTAGAAAGCGGGAGAGCGCTTTCCAATGAGCAGTTCTTC.

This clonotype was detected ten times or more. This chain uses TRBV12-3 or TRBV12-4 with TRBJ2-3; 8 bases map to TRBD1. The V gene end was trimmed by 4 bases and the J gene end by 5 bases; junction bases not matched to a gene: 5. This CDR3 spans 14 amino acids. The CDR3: CASSSPTGGDTQYF. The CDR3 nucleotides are TGTGCCAGCAGTTCACCCACAGGGGGAGATACGCAGTATTTT.

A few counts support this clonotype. The CDR3 here is CASSQDPVTSGNTIYF. The CDR3 nucleotides are TGTGCCAGCAGCCAAGACCCAGTGACTTCTGGAAACACCATATATTTT. The chain has TRBV7-9 and TRBJ1-3, with D unclear. The CDR3 totals 16 residues. Trimming cost V 5 bases and J 1 base, with 15 bases left between them. CDR1 SEHNR and CDR2 FQNEAQ come from the germline V gene (reference sequence).

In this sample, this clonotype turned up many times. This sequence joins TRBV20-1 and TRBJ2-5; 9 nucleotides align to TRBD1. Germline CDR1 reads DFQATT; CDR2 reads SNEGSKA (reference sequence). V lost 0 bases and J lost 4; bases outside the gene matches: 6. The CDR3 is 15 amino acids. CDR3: CSARDLGTGLETQYF. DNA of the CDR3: TGCAGTGCTAGAGATCTGGGGACAGGGTTAGAGACCCAGTACTTC.

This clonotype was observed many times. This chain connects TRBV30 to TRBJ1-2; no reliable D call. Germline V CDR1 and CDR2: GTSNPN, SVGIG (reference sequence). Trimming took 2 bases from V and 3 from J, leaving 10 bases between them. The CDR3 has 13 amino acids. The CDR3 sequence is CAWSSFGDYGYTF. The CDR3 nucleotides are TGTGCCTGGAGTTCGTTTGGGGACTATGGCTACACCTTC.

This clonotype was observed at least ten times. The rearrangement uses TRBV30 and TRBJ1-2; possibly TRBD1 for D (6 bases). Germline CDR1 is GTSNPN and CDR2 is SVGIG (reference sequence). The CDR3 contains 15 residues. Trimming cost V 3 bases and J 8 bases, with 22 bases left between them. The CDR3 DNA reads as TGTGCCTGGAGCACCGATTTAGGCAGGGGTAGGGGCTACACCTTC. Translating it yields CAWSTDLGRGRGYTF. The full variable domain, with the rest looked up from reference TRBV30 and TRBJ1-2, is SQTIHQWPATLVQPVGSPLSLECTVEGTSNPNLYWYRQAAGRGLQLLFYSVGIGQISSEVPQNLSASRPQDRQFILSSKKLLLSDSGFYLCAWSTDLGRGRGYTFGSGTRLTVV.

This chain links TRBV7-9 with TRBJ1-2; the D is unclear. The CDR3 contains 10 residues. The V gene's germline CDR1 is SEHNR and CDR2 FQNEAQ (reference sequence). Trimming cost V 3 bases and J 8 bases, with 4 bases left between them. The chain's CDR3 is CASSLGGYTF. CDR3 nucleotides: TGTGCCAGCAGCTTGGGGGGCTACACCTTC.

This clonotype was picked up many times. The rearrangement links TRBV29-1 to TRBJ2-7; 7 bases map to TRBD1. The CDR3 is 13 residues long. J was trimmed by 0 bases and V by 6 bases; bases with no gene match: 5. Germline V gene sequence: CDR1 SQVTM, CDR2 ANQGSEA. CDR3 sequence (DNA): TGCAGCGTGGTTCGGGACAGCTCCTACGAGCAGTACTTC. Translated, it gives CSVVRDSSYEQYF.

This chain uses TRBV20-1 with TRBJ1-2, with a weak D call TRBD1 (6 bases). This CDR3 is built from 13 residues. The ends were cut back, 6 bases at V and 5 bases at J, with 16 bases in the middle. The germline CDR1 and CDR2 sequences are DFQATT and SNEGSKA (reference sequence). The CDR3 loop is CSAQNRDLYGYTF. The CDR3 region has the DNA TGCAGTGCGCAAAACAGGGACTTGTATGGCTACACCTTC.

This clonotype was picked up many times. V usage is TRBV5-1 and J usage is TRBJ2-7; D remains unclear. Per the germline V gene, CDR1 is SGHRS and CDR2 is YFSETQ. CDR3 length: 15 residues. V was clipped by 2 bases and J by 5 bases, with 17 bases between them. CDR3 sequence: CASSFTRPPRDEQYF. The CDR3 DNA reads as TGCGCCAGCAGCTTCACGCGACCCCCTCGTGACGAGCAGTACTTC.

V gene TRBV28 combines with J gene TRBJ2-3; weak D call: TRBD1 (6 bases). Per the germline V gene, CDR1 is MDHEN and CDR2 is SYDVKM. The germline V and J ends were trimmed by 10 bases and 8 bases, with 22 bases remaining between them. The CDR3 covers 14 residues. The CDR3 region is CATSPGHRASTQYF. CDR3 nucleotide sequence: TGTGCCACCTCCCCGGGACACAGAGCGAGTACGCAGTATTTT. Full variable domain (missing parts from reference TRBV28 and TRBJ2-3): DVKVTQSSRYLVKRTGEKVFLECVQDMDHENMFWYRQDPGLGLRLIYFSYDVKMKEKGDIPEGYSVSREKKERFSLILESASTNQTSMYLCATSPGHRASTQYFGPGTRLTVL.